This T cell receptor (beta chain) is drawn from a study of beta chain features in type 1 diabetes. The study reverse transcribed the entire isolated RNA, so it sequenced expressed TCRB transcripts. The table came from immunoSEQ multiplex PCR; TCRdb's copy has only in-frame clones and leaves some out. The data show 860,000 or so clones, about a sixth seen once. Sequencing was done on a sample of naive CD4+ T cells from blood. The TCR was taken from a woman aged 18-29 years in good health.

CDR3 in DNA: TGTGCCAGCAGCCCCGGACTAGGGATAAACATTCAGTACTTC. This translates into CASSPGLGINIQYF. V usage is TRBV6-5 and J usage is TRBJ2-4, with 7 bases identical to TRBD2. The CDR3 loop spans 14 amino acids. Germline loops: CDR1 MNHEY, CDR2 SVGAGI. The J segment lost 6 bases and the V segment lost 6 bases, leaving 8 bases of the junction unmatched.